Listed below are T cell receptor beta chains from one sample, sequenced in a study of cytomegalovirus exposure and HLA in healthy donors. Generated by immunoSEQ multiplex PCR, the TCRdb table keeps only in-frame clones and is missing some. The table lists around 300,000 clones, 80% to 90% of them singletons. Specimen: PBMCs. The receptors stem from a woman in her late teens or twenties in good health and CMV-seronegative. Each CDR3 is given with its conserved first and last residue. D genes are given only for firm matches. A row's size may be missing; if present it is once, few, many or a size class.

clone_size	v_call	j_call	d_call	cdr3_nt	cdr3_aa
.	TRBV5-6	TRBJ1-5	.	TGTGCCAGCAGCTTCGAGGGTCATCAGCCCCAGCATTTT	CASSFEGHQPQHF
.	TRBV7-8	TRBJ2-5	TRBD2	TGTGCCAGCAGCTTAGCCCCGGGGGGGCAGCAAGAGACCCAGTACTTC	CASSLAPGGQQETQYF
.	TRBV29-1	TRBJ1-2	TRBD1	TGCAGCGTTTGGTCTAGTAACAGGGGCTATGGCTACACCTTC	CSVWSSNRGYGYTF
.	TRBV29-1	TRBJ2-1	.	TGCAGCGTGGCCGGTAGGGTTCGGGAGAACAATGAGCAGTTCTTC	CSVAGRVRENNEQFF
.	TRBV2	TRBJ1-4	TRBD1	TGTGCCAGCAGTTCGGACAGGGCCAATGAAAAACTGTTTTTT	CASSSDRANEKLFF
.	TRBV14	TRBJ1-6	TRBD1	TGTGCCAGCAGCCCCCGGGACAGGGATTCACCCCTCCACTTT	CASSPRDRDSPLHF
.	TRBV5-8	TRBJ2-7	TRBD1	TGTGCCAGCAGCCCCCCGGACAGGGGGCGGTTTTACGAGCAGTACTTC	CASSPPDRGRFYEQYF
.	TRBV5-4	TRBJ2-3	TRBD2	TGTGCCAGCAGCTCGATGACTAGCGGGGGTCCCACAGATACGCAGTATTTT	CASSSMTSGGPTDTQYF
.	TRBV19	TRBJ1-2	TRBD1	TGTGCCAGTAGTCCAAGGACAGGGACCCTCGCCAACTATGGCTACACCTTC	CASSPRTGTLANYGYTF
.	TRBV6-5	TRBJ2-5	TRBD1	TGTGCCAGCAGAAGGGACAGCCAAGAGACCCAGTACTTC	CASRRDSQETQYF
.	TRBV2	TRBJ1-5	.	TGTGCCAGCAGTGAAGGGCGGAGGAGGCCACGGGATCAGCCCCAGCATTTT	CASSEGRRRPRDQPQHF
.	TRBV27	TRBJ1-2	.	TGTGCCAGCAGTTCCCCCACAAGTGGCTACACCTTC	CASSSPTSGYTF
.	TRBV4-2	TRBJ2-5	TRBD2	TGTGCCAGCAGCGGCGAAGGACTAGCGGGGGGGCCAGAGACCCAGTACTTC	CASSGEGLAGGPETQYF
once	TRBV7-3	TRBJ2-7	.	TGTGCCAGCAGCTTAGGTGACTCCCTCCTGGGCGAGCAGTACTTC	CASSLGDSLLGEQYF
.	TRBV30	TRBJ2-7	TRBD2	TGTGCCTCATCCCCCGGGACTAGCAACGAGCAGTACTTC	CASSPGTSNEQYF
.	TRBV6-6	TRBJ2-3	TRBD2	TGTGCCTCCGGAGCGGGGGGCACAGATACGCAGTATTTT	CASGAGGTDTQYF
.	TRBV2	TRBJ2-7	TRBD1	TGTGCCAGCCAGGACAGGTACTACGAGCAGTACTTC	CASQDRYYEQYF
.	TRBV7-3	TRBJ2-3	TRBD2	TGTGCCAGCAGCTTGGGACTAGCAACAGATACGCAGTATTTT	CASSLGLATDTQYF
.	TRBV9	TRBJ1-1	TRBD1	TGTGCCAGCAGCCCACCGGACAGGGTAGATGGCACTGAAGCTTTCTTT	CASSPPDRVDGTEAFF
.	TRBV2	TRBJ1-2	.	TGTGCCAGCAGGTTCCAGGCCTATGGCTACACCTTC	CASRFQAYGYTF
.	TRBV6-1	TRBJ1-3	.	TGTGCCAGCAGAGCGCCCTCTGGAAACACCATATATTTT	CASRAPSGNTIYF
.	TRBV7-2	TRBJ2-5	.	TGTGCCAGCAGCTTATTGGGGCCAGAGACCCAGTACTTC	CASSLLGPETQYF
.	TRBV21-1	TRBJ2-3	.	TGTGCCAGCAGCAAAGGTAACAGCGGGGGCACAGATACGCAGTATTTT	CASSKGNSGGTDTQYF
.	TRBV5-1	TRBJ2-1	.	TGCGCCAGCAGCTTGGCCGGGTACGGAAGAGAGCAGTTCTTC	CASSLAGYGREQFF
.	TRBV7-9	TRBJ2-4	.	TGTGCCAGCAGCCCGGGGGACTTGAACATTCAGTACTTC	CASSPGDLNIQYF
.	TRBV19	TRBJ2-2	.	TGTGCCATGTCGGACAGCAACACCGGGGAGCTGTTTTTT	CAMSDSNTGELFF
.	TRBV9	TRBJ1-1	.	TGTGCCAGCAGCGGTCCCTCCGGGGGGTGGACTGAAGCTTTCTTT	CASSGPSGGWTEAFF
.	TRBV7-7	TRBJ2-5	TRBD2	TGTGCTAGTATAGGGAGGGGACAAGAGACCCAGTACTTC	CASIGRGQETQYF
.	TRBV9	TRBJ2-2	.	TGTGCCAGCAGCGGACGTTGGACTGCAATGAACACCGGGGAGCTGTTTTTT	CASSGRWTAMNTGELFF
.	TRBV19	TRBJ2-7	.	TGTGCCAGTAGTATAGATCAAGGGGACGAGCAGTACTTC	CASSIDQGDEQYF
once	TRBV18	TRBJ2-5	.	TGTGCCAGCTCACCATCCCAGGGAGAGACCCAGTACTTC	CASSPSQGETQYF
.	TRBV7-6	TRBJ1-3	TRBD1	TGTGCCAGCAGCTTTGTGAACAGGGGGCATGGAAACACCATATATTTT	CASSFVNRGHGNTIYF
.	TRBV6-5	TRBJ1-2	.	TGTGCCTCACTCGGGGGGTCCATCCATGGCTACACCTTC	CASLGGSIHGYTF
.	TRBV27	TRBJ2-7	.	TGTGCCAGCAGTTGGAAAGCGGCCCGGGAGCAGTACTTC	CASSWKAAREQYF
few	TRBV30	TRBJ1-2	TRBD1	TGTGCCCGGACAGGGGATGGGGCTAACTATGGCTACACCTTC	CARTGDGANYGYTF
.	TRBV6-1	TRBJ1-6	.	TGTGCCAGCACAGCAGGGTCTAATTCACCCCTCCACTTT	CASTAGSNSPLHF
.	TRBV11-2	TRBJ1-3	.	TGTGCCAGCAGCCCCCGCATTGGACAGAAGACATCTGGAAACACCATATATTTT	CASSPRIGQKTSGNTIYF
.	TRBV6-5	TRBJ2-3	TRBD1	TGTGCCAGCAGAACCACAGGGGATCAGGGAGATACGCAGTATTTT	CASRTTGDQGDTQYF
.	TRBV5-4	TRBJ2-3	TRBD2	TGTGCCAGCAGCTTTCCTAGCGGGGGTATAGCAGATACGCAGTATTTT	CASSFPSGGIADTQYF
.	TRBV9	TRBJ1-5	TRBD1	TGTGCCAGCTCATTACAGGGGGGGGATCAGCCCCAGCATTTT	CASSLQGGDQPQHF
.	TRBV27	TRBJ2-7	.	TGTGCCAGCATTTTTCAGGGTACTTTTTTCTACGAGCAGTACTTC	CASIFQGTFFYEQYF
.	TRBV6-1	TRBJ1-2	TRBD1	TGTGCCAGCAGTGCTTCCCAGACGGACAGGATGGGCTATGGCTACACCTTC	CASSASQTDRMGYGYTF
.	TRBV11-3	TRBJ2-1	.	TGTGCCAGCAGCTTAGCGGGGGGCCGGAATGAGCAGTTCTTC	CASSLAGGRNEQFF
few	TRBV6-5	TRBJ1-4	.	TGTGCCAGCAGCCTCGGCGGTGTCAATGAAAAACTGTTTTTT	CASSLGGVNEKLFF